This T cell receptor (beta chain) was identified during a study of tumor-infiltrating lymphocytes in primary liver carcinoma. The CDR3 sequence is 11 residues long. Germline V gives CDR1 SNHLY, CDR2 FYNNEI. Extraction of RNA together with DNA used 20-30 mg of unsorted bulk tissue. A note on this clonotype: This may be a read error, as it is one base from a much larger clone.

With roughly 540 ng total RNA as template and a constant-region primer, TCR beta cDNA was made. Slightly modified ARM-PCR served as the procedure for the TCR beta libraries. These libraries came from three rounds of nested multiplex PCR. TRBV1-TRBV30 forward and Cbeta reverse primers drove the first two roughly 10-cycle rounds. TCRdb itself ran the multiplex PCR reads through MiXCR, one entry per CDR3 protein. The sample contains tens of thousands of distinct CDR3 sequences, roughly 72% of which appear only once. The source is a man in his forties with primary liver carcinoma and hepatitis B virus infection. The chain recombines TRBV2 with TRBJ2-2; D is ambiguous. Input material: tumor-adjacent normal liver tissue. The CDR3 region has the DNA TGTGCCAGCTGTGAAACAACGGAGCTGTTTTTT. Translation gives CASCETTELFF.